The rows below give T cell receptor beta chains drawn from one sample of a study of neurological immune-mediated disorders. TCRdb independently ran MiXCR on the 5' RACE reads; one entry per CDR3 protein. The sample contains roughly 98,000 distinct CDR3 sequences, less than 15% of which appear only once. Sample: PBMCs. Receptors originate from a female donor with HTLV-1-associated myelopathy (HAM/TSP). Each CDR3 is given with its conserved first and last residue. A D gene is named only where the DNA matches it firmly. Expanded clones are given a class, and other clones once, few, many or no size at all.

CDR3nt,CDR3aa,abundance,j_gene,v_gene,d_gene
TGTGCCAGCAGTCGCCCCCGCGCGGGGGAAGATCTCAACGAGCAGTACTTC,CASSRPRAGEDLNEQYF,NA,TRBJ2-7,TRBV6-6,TRBD2
TGCAGGGTACGGGGGGGGTCGACAGATACGCAGTATTTT,CRVRGGSTDTQYF,NA,TRBJ2-3,TRBV20-1,TRBD2
TGTGCCAGCAGCTTAGCCACTATTAACACCGGGGAGCTGTTTTTT,CASSLATINTGELFF,many,TRBJ2-2,TRBV11-2,NA
TGCAGTATACCACCCGAATCCCCTCTCTATGGCTACACCTTC,CSIPPESPLYGYTF,few,TRBJ1-2,TRBV20-1,NA
TGTGCCAGCAGCTTAGCTCTGGGGTTGGCAGATACGCAGTATTTT,CASSLALGLADTQYF,NA,TRBJ2-3,TRBV7-8,NA
TGTGCCAGCAGCATAAACAGGGGAGATACGCAGTATTTT,CASSINRGDTQYF,many,TRBJ2-3,TRBV7-9,TRBD1
TGTGCCAGCAGCTTTAGGGGCTCCTACGAGCAGTACTTC,CASSFRGSYEQYF,many,TRBJ2-7,TRBV7-9,NA
TGTGCCAGCAGCCCTAGCGGGGGTCCGGGGGGCCAGTACTTC,CASSPSGGPGGQYF,many,TRBJ2-5,TRBV7-2,TRBD2
TGCAGTGCTAGAGATATGGGGGTTAATGAAAAACTGTTTTTT,CSARDMGVNEKLFF,many,TRBJ1-4,TRBV20-1,NA
TGCAGCCTATCGACAGGGTCCAATCAGCCCCAGCATTTT,CSLSTGSNQPQHF,many,TRBJ1-5,TRBV20-1,TRBD1
TGTGCCAGCAGTTACTCTGGGAACACAGATACGCAGTATTTT,CASSYSGNTDTQYF,many,TRBJ2-3,TRBV6-6,NA
TGCGCCAGCAGCTTGGGGACCGAGTTGTATCAGCCCCAGCATTTT,CASSLGTELYQPQHF,many,TRBJ1-5,TRBV5-1,NA
TGCAGTGCTAGAGATCTCCTAATCGTAAAGACCCAGTACTTC,CSARDLLIVKTQYF,few,TRBJ2-5,TRBV20-1,NA
TGTGCCAGCAGTTACCGAAGCCCCAGCCGAGAACCTAGCAATCAGCCCCAGCATTTT,CASSYRSPSREPSNQPQHF,many,TRBJ1-5,TRBV6-6,NA
TGTGCCATCAGTGAGAAGGGTGTGCAGTACTTC,CAISEKGVQYF,many,TRBJ2-7,TRBV10-3,NA
TGTGCCAGCAGCGAGACGACAGGGGGTAACACCGGGGAGCTGTTTTTT,CASSETTGGNTGELFF,many,TRBJ2-2,TRBV9,TRBD1
TGCGCCAGCAGCCCGGGACAGGGCAGACTCAATGAGCAGTTCTTC,CASSPGQGRLNEQFF,many,TRBJ2-1,TRBV5-1,TRBD1
TGTGCCAGCAGCCCAGAGGGGATCCATGGCTACACCTTC,CASSPEGIHGYTF,many,TRBJ1-2,TRBV12-3/TRBV12-4,NA
TGCGCCAGAACCAACACAGGGACGGCTAGGGCTGAAGCTTTCTTT,CARTNTGTARAEAFF,NA,TRBJ1-1,TRBV5-1,NA
TGCGCCAGCAGCTCCCCGGCGGGCGCGGGGGCCTTCACAGATACGCAGTATTTT,CASSSPAGAGAFTDTQYF,many,TRBJ2-3,TRBV5-1,NA
TGCGCCAGCAGCTTCACAGGGGGCTCCTACGAGCAGTACTTC,CASSFTGGSYEQYF,many,TRBJ2-7,TRBV5-1,TRBD1
TGCAGTGCTAGAGATCGAAGGACAGGGATAACCTACGAGCAGTACTTC,CSARDRRTGITYEQYF,few,TRBJ2-7,TRBV20-1,TRBD1
TGCGCCAGCAGCCCGGGACAGTGTGGGATCAACGAGCAGTACTTC,CASSPGQCGINEQYF,few,TRBJ2-7,TRBV5-1,TRBD1
TGCGCCAGCAGCTTAAGGGACAGGAGTACCGGGGAGCTGTTTTTT,CASSLRDRSTGELFF,NA,TRBJ2-2,TRBV5-1,TRBD1
TGTGCCAGCAGCCCCGAGGGGGGGCTCATAGAAAAACTGTTTTTT,CASSPEGGLIEKLFF,many,TRBJ1-4,TRBV7-6,NA
TGCGCCAGTAGCTTGGGGAAACCTAAAAGCAAAGATACGCAGTATTTT,CASSLGKPKSKDTQYF,NA,TRBJ2-3,TRBV5-1,NA
TGTGCCACCAGTGTGACGGGGCGGAAGGATACGCAGTATTTT,CATSVTGRKDTQYF,NA,TRBJ2-3,TRBV24-1,NA